This T cell receptor (beta chain) was sequenced for a study of regulatory T cells in long-lasting Graves disease. A few counts support this clonotype. This sample's time point: newly diagnosed GD, antithyroid drugs for less than 3 months. Making the TCR library involved RNA that had been extracted from PBMCs. In building TCR beta libraries, iRepertoire HTBI primers were used together with Arm-PCR of CDR3 regions. TCRdb re-called the multiplex PCR reads through MiXCR, storing one row per CDR3 protein. Among 350,000 to 500,000 distinct CDR3 sequences listed, about 14% were seen once. The CDR3 has 14 amino acids. Trimming removed 2 bases at V and 2 bases at J, with 4 bases between. The germline V gene encodes CDR1 MRHNA and CDR2 SNTAGT. The same sample was also used in a study of T cells in Graves' hyperthyroidism and ophthalmopathy. That source adds: An absence of ophthalmopathy progression within 18 months meant stable Graves' hyperthyroidism. Most thyroid clonotypes with frequency above 0.001 were detected in blood.

V and J are TRBV6-4 and TRBJ2-6; no firm D call. Sequenced material: peripheral blood mononuclear cells (PBMCs), taken at new diagnosis, from a patient treated with antithyroid drugs. The TCR originated in a woman in her fifties or sixties with Graves disease. The CDR3 reads CASSDRAGANVLTF. In nucleotides, the CDR3 is TGTGCCAGCAGTGACAGGGCTGGGGCCAACGTCCTGACTTTC.